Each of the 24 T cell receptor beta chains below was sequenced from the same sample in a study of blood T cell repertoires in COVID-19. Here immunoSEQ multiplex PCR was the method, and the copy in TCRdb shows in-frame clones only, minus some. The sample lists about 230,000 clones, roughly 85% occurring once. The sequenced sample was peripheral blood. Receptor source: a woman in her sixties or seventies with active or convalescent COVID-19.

CDR3 coding DNA: TGTGCCAGCAGTTACTCGGGGGGACGGGAGACCCAGTACTTC. This gives the protein CASSYSGGRETQYF. The chain uses TRBV6-6 and TRBJ2-5; D might be TRBD2 (6 bases). Germline V CDR1 and CDR2: MNHNY, SVGAGI (reference sequence). This CDR3 is built from 14 residues. V was pared by 0 bases and J by 5 bases, with 10 bases between.

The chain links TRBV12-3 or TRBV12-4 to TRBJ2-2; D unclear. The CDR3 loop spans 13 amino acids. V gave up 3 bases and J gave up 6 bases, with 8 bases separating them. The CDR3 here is CASSFYSPGELFF. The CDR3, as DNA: TGTGCCAGCAGTTTCTACTCCCCCGGGGAGCTGTTTTTT.

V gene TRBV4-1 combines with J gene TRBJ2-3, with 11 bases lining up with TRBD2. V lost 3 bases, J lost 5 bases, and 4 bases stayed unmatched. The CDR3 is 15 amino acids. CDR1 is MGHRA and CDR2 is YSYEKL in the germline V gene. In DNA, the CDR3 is TGCGCCAGCAGCCAGAGTAGCGGGGGGGTAGATACGCAGTATTTT. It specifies CASSQSSGGVDTQYF.

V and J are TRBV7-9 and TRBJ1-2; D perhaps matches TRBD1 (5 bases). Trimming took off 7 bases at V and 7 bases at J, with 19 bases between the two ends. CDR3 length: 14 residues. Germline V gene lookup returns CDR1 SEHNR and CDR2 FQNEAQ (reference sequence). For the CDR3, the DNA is TGTGCCAGCACCCTTCTCGCGGGGGGAAGTGGCTACACCTTC. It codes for CASTLLAGGSGYTF.

CDR3 coding DNA: TGCAGTGCTAGTATGGAACGGGGGAACACTGAAGCTTTCTTT. The encoded protein is CSASMERGNTEAFF. The V gene is TRBV20-1, the J gene TRBJ1-1; D is unresolved. The V end lost 3 bases, the J end lost 1 base, and 12 bases lay between the germline ends. Germline-derived CDR1 and CDR2 are DFQATT and SNEGSKA (reference sequence). The CDR3 covers 14 residues.

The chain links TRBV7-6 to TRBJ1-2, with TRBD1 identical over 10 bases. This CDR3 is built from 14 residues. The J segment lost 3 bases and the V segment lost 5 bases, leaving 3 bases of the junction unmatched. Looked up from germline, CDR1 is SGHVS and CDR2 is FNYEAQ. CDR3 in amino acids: CASSPGTGDYGYTF. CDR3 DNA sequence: TGTGCCAGCAGCCCCGGGACAGGGGACTATGGCTACACCTTC. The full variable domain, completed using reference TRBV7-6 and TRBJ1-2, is GAGVSQSPRYKVTKRGQDVALRCDPISGHVSLYWYRQALGQGPEFLTYFNYEAQQDKSGLPNDRFSAERPEGSISTLTIQRTEQRDSAMYRCASSPGTGDYGYTFGSGTRLTVV.

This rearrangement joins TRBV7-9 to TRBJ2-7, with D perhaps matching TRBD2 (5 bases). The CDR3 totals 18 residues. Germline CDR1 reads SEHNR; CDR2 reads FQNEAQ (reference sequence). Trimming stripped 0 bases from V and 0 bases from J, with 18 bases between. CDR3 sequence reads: CASSLALGLGGRSYEQYF. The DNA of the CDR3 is TGTGCCAGCAGCTTAGCGTTGGGGTTGGGCGGGCGCTCCTACGAGCAGTACTTC. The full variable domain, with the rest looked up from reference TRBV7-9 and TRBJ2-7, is DTGVSQNPRHKITKRGQNVTFRCDPISEHNRLYWYRQTLGQGPEFLTYFQNEAQLEKSRLLSDRFSAERPKGSFSTLEIQRTEQGDSAMYLCASSLALGLGGRSYEQYFGPGTRLTVT.

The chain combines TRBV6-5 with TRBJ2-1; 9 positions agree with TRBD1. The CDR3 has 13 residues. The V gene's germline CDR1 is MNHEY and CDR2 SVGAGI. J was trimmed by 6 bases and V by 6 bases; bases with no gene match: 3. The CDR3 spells CASRTGQGNEQFF. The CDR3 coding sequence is TGTGCCAGCAGGACGGGACAGGGCAATGAGCAGTTCTTC.

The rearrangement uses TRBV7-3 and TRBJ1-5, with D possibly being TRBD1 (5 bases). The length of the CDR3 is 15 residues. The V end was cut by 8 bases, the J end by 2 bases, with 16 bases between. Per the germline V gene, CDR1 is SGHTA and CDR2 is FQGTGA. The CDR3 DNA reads TGTGCCAGCTCGCCGGGCGGGGGTGGCAATCAGCCCCAGCATTTT. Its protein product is CASSPGGGGNQPQHF.

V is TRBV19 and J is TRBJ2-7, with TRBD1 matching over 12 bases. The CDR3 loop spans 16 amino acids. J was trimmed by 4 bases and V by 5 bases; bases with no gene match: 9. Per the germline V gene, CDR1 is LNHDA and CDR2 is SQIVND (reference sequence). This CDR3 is CASSSWGDRGQYEQYF. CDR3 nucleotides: TGTGCCAGTAGTTCCTGGGGGGACAGGGGGCAATACGAGCAGTACTTC.

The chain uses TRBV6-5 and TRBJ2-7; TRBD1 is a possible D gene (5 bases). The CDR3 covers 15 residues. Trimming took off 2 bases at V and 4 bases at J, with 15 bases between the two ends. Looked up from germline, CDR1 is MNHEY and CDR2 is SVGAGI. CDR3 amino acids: CASSYRPDSRYEQYF. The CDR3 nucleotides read TGTGCCAGCAGTTACCGACCCGACAGTCGGTACGAGCAGTACTTC.

The CDR3 here is CASSTGGPETQYF. Here the CDR3 DNA reads TGTGCCAGCTCAACAGGGGGCCCAGAGACCCAGTACTTC. This chain joins TRBV18 and TRBJ2-5, with TRBD1 matching over 9 bases. The CDR3 is made up of 13 amino acids. With V trimmed by 5 bases and J by 4 bases, 2 bases remained unmatched. CDR1 is KGHSH and CDR2 is LQKENI in the germline V gene.

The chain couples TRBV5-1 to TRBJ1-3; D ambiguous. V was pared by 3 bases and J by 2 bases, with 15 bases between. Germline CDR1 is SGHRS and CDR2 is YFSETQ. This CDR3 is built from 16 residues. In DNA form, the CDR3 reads TGCGCCAGCAGCTCCCAACCGACAATCCCTGGAAACACCATATATTTT. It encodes CASSSQPTIPGNTIYF.

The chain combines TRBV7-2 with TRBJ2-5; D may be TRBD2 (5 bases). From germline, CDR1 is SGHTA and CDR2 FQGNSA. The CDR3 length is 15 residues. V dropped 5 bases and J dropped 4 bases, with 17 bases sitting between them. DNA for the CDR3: TGTGCCAGCAGCCGGGGAACATCCCCTCTAGAGACCCAGTACTTC. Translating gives CASSRGTSPLETQYF.

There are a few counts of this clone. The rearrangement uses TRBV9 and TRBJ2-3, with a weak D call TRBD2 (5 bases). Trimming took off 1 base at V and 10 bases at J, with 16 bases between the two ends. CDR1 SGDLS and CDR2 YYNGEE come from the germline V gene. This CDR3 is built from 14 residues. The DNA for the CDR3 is TGTGCCAGCAGCGTATTGTCCGCAGAGAGGGCGCAGTATTTT. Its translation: CASSVLSAERAQYF.

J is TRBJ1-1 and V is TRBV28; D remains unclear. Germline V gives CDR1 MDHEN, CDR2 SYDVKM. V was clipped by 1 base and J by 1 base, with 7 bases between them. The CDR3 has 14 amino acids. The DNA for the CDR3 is TGTGCCAGCAGTTTATCGGTTGAGAACACTGAAGCTTTCTTT. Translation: CASSLSVENTEAFF.

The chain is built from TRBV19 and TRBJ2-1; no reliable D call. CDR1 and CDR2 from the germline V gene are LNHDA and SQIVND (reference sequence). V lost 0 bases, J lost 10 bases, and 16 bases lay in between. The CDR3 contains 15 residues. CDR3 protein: CASSIDLAYSSEQFF. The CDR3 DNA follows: TGTGCCAGTAGTATAGATCTGGCTTATAGCAGCGAGCAGTTCTTC.

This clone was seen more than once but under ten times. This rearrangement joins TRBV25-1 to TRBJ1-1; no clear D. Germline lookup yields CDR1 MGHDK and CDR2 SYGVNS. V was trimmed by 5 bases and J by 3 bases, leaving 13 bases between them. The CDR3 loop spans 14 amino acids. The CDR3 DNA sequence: TGTGCCAGCAGTCGGTGGGGAGGGTACACTGAAGCTTTCTTT. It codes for CASSRWGGYTEAFF.

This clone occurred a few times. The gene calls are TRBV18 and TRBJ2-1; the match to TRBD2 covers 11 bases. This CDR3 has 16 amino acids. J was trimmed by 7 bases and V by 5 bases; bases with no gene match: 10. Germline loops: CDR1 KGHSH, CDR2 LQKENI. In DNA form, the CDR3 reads TGTGCCAGCTCATCCTCAACTAGCGGGAGAACGAATGAGCAGTTCTTC. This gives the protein CASSSSTSGRTNEQFF.

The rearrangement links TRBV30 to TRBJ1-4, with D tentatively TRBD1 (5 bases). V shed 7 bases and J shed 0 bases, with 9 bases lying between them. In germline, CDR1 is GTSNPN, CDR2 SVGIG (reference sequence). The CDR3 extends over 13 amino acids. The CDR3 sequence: CASDSSTNEKLFF. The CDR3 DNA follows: TGTGCCTCCGACAGTTCAACTAATGAAAAACTGTTTTTT.

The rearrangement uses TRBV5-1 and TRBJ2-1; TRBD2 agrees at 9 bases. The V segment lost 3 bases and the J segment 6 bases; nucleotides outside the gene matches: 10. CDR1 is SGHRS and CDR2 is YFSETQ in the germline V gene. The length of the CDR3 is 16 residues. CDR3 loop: CASSWPTGGRANEQFF. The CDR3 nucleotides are TGCGCCAGCAGCTGGCCCACTGGCGGGAGGGCCAATGAGCAGTTCTTC.

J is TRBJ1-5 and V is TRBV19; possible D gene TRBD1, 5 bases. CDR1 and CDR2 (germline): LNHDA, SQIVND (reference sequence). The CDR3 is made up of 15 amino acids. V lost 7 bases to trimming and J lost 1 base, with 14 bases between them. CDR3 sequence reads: CASIRSGGSNQPQHF. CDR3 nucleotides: TGTGCCAGTATCCGTTCGGGGGGGAGCAATCAGCCCCAGCATTTT.

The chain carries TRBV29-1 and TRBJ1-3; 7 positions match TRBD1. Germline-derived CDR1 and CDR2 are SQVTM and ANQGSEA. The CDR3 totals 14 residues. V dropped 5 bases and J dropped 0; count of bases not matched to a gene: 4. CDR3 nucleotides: TGCAGCGTTCGGGACAGCATCTCTGGAAACACCATATATTTT. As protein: CSVRDSISGNTIYF.

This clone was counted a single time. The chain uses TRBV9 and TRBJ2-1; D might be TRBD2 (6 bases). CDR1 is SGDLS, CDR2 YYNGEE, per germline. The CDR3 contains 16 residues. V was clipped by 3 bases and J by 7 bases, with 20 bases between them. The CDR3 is CASSGGSGGVGNEQFF. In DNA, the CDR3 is TGTGCCAGCAGCGGCGGTAGCGGTGGTGTGGGAAATGAGCAGTTCTTC.